The 30 T cell receptor beta chains presented below share a single source sample, sequenced in a study of CD8 T cells in ankylosing spondylitis. MiXCR, applied by TCRdb to the 5' RACE reads, yields one record per CDR3 protein. The profile shows just over 150,000 distinct CDR3 sequences, 18% of them singletons. The sample taken for sequencing was blood, either unsorted or a sorted T cell fraction (not recorded which). Every receptor here comes from a male donor with ankylosing spondylitis or in good health (not recorded which).

The V gene is TRBV5-6, the J gene TRBJ2-1; tentatively, D is TRBD1 (5 bases). Germline CDR1 reads SGHDT; CDR2 reads YYEEEE. V was cut by 2 bases and J by 9 bases, with 9 bases left in between. The CDR3 is 12 residues long. CDR3 sequence: CASSFTDSEQFF. CDR3 in DNA: TGTGCCAGCAGCTTCACCGACAGTGAGCAGTTCTTC.

The table lists this clonotype with a few counts. One base away lies a much larger clone, so this may be a sequencing read error. The rearrangement uses TRBV20-1 and TRBJ1-5, with D possibly TRBD1 on 5 matching bases. The germline V gene encodes CDR1 DFQATT and CDR2 SNEGSKA (reference sequence). The CDR3 length is 15 residues. The CDR3 region is CCAREGQTSNQPQHF. The CDR3 DNA follows: TGCTGTGCTAGAGAAGGACAAACTAGCAATCAGCCCCAGCATTTT.

The sample holds a few counts of this clonotype. The gene calls are TRBV6-5 and TRBJ1-2, with D uncertain. CDR3 length: 12 amino acids. Germline CDR1 MNHEY, CDR2 SVGAGI. The V end lost 2 bases, the J end lost 2 bases, and 3 bases lay between the germline ends. Here the CDR3 reads CASSYRNYGYTF. CDR3 sequence (DNA): TGTGCCAGCAGTTACCGGAACTATGGCTACACCTTC.

Many counts were recorded for this clonotype. The rearrangement uses TRBV29-1 and TRBJ2-5; D is possibly TRBD1 (6 bases). The V end lost 5 bases, the J end lost 1 base, and 11 bases lay between the germline ends. From germline, CDR1 is SQVTM and CDR2 ANQGSEA. The CDR3 runs 13 residues. CDR3 amino acids: CSVPDSFQETQYF. The CDR3 nucleotides read TGCAGCGTTCCGGACAGTTTCCAAGAGACCCAGTACTTC.

The chain recombines TRBV3-1 with TRBJ2-3; D is perhaps TRBD2 (6 bases). This CDR3 spans 13 amino acids. V lost 4 bases and J 4 bases, leaving 9 bases between the germline ends. Germline CDR1 reads LGHDT; CDR2 reads YNNKEL (reference sequence). The CDR3 coding sequence is TGTGCCAGCAGCCCCGGGACTCCAGATACGCAGTATTTT. This gives the protein CASSPGTPDTQYF.

This clonotype showed up many times. The V and J genes are TRBV5-1 and TRBJ2-1; 11 positions match TRBD2. CDR1 is SGHRS and CDR2 is YFSETQ in the germline V gene. Trimming removed 4 bases from V and 0 bases from J; junction bases left unmatched: 6. This CDR3 has 17 amino acids. The CDR3, as DNA: TGCGCCAGCAGCGGACTAGCGGGCTCGAGCTCCTACAATGAGCAGTTCTTC. Its protein product is CASSGLAGSSSYNEQFF.

In its sample, this clonotype was seen many times. V and J are TRBV20-1 and TRBJ2-1, with TRBD2 matching 7 bases. Trimming at V came to 4 bases and at J to 6 bases, leaving 6 bases not matched to a gene. CDR3 size: 13 residues. The germline V gene encodes CDR1 DFQATT and CDR2 SNEGSKA (reference sequence). The CDR3: CSAMTSPTNEQFF. The DNA for the CDR3 is TGCAGTGCTATGACTAGCCCTACCAATGAGCAGTTCTTC.

Ten or more counts support this clonotype. As DNA, the CDR3 is TGTGCCAGCAGCAGACTACCTAACACCGGGGAGCTGTTTTTT. Its protein is CASSRLPNTGELFF. The genes are TRBV7-9 and TRBJ2-2; TRBD2 might be the D (5 bases). Germline V gene lookup returns CDR1 SEHNR and CDR2 FQNEAQ (reference sequence). The CDR3 contains 14 residues. Trimming took 5 bases from V and 2 from J, leaving 9 bases between them.

This clonotype appeared many times. This rearrangement joins TRBV6-5 to TRBJ2-1; 8 bases align to TRBD1. Germline loops: CDR1 MNHEY, CDR2 SVGAGI. Trimming took 4 bases from V and 2 from J; bases not matched to a gene: 7. The CDR3 is 16 amino acids. CDR3 residues: CASSSHRGLTYNEQFF. The CDR3 DNA reads as TGTGCCAGCAGTTCACACAGGGGGTTAACCTACAATGAGCAGTTCTTC.

This clonotype was seen more than once but under ten times. The rearrangement joins TRBV19 to TRBJ1-5; 7 positions agree with TRBD1. V dropped 4 bases and J dropped 1; count of bases not matched to a gene: 13. The CDR3 extends over 18 amino acids. In germline, CDR1 is LNHDA, CDR2 SQIVND (reference sequence). The CDR3 coding sequence is TGTGCCAGTAGTAATCCCGACAGGGCTATCTTCAGCAATCAGCCCCAGCATTTT. Translated, it gives CASSNPDRAIFSNQPQHF.

The chain has TRBV7-9 and TRBJ1-4; 8 bases map to TRBD1. The CDR3 contains 15 residues. V trimming: 5 bases; J trimming: 5 bases; junction bases outside the gene matches: 7. Germline CDR1 is SEHNR and CDR2 is FQNEAQ (reference sequence). As DNA, the CDR3 is TGTGCCAGCAGCGCATCCGGGACAGGCAATGAAAAACTGTTTTTT. Protein sequence: CASSASGTGNEKLFF.

The chain carries TRBV29-1 and TRBJ2-7, with TRBD1 identical over 9 bases. Trimming took 3 bases from V and 6 from J; bases not matched to a gene: 6. Germline V gives CDR1 SQVTM, CDR2 ANQGSEA. The CDR3 has 13 amino acids. For the CDR3, the DNA is TGCAGCGTTGACGGGACAGGGTCGGGCGAGCAGTACTTC. It codes for CSVDGTGSGEQYF.

This clonotype was seen at least ten times. The CDR3 DNA follows: TGTGCCAGCAGCCAACCACCCGGGACAGGGGGCGCGGGCTCTGGAAACACCATATATTTT. Its protein is CASSQPPGTGGAGSGNTIYF. V is TRBV7-8 and J is TRBJ1-3; 12 bases agree with TRBD1. The CDR3 spans 20 residues. Per germline, CDR1 SGHVS and CDR2 FQNEAQ. V dropped 5 bases and J dropped 0; count of bases not matched to a gene: 14. Full variable domain (rest looked up from reference TRBV7-8 and TRBJ1-3): GAGVSQSPRYKVAKRGQDVALRCDPISGHVSLFWYQQALGQGPEFLTYFQNEAQLDKSGLPSDRFFAERPEGSVSTLKIQRTQQEDSAVYLCASSQPPGTGGAGSGNTIYFGEGSWLTVV.

Ten or more counts support this clonotype. V is TRBV5-1 and J is TRBJ1-5, with D maybe TRBD1 (6 bases). V was trimmed by 4 bases and J by 0 bases, leaving 11 bases between them. CDR3 length: 15 amino acids. Germline CDR1 SGHRS, CDR2 YFSETQ. CDR3 DNA: TGCGCCAGCAGCACGGGACAAGATAGCAATCAGCCCCAGCATTTT. Translating gives CASSTGQDSNQPQHF.

This clonotype appeared many times. The chain joins TRBV5-1 to TRBJ2-2, with no clear D. V gave up 5 bases and J gave up 3 bases, with 14 bases separating them. Germline V gene lookup returns CDR1 SGHRS and CDR2 YFSETQ. The CDR3 totals 15 residues. DNA for the CDR3: TGCGCCAGCAGTTTTTCGGCAGGAGACACCGGGGAGCTGTTTTTT. Protein product: CASSFSAGDTGELFF.

J is TRBJ2-1 and V is TRBV19; 7 nucleotides agree with TRBD2. J lost 2 bases, V lost 2 bases, and 9 bases had no gene match. This CDR3 has 17 residues. Germline CDR1 is LNHDA and CDR2 is SQIVND (reference sequence). The CDR3 loop is CASSISGLAAAYNEQFF. The CDR3 DNA follows: TGTGCCAGTAGTATATCCGGGCTAGCGGCTGCCTACAATGAGCAGTTCTTC. The full variable domain, completed using reference TRBV19 and TRBJ2-1, is DGGITQSPKYLFRKEGQNVTLSCEQNLNHDAMYWYRQDPGQGLRLIYYSQIVNDFQKGDIAEGYSVSREKKESFPLTVTSAQKNPTAFYLCASSISGLAAAYNEQFFGPGTRLTVL.

This clonotype was counted a few times. The chain couples TRBV5-1 to TRBJ2-7, with D hard to call. Trimming shortened V by 0 bases and J by 2 bases, and 6 bases separated the two germline ends. CDR1 and CDR2 from the germline V gene are SGHRS and YFSETQ. This CDR3 has 13 residues. CDR3 DNA sequence: TGCGCCAGCAGCTTGGCGAGTCCCTACGAGCAGTACTTC. Translated, it gives CASSLASPYEQYF.

This clonotype was found a few times. The V gene is TRBV19, the J gene TRBJ2-7, with 9 bases that match TRBD2. The CDR3 runs 15 residues. V lost 3 bases, J lost 3 bases, and 6 bases stayed unmatched. The germline gives CDR1 LNHDA, CDR2 SQIVND (reference sequence). In DNA, the CDR3 is TGTGCCAGTAGTATTACCCCTAGCGGGATCTACGAGCAGTACTTC. Protein sequence: CASSITPSGIYEQYF.

This clonotype was observed at least ten times. This chain uses TRBV9 with TRBJ2-2, with 7 bases aligning to TRBD2. The junction had 6 bases not matched to a gene; V was cut back by 2 bases and J by 5 bases. CDR3 size: 15 residues. CDR1 and CDR2 from the germline V gene are SGDLS and YYNGEE. The chain's CDR3 is CASSVGGFDTGELFF. The CDR3 nucleotides read TGTGCCAGCAGCGTGGGAGGGTTTGATACCGGGGAGCTGTTTTTT.

This clonotype occurred many times. The chain has TRBV5-1 and TRBJ2-1; TRBD2 matches at 13 bases. V was clipped by 4 bases and J by 8 bases; unmatched bases: 9. Germline V gene data show CDR1 as SGHRS and CDR2 as YFSETQ. The CDR3 consists of 16 residues. The CDR3 reads CASSVRTSGSAYEQFF. Here the CDR3 DNA reads TGCGCCAGCAGCGTTAGGACTAGCGGGAGTGCCTATGAGCAGTTCTTC.

The V and J genes are TRBV10-3 and TRBJ2-3, with 9 bases fitting TRBD1. CDR3 length equals 16 residues. V dropped 0 bases and J dropped 1; count of bases not matched to a gene: 2. Germline-derived CDR1 and CDR2 are ENHRY and SYGVKD. CDR3 DNA: TGTGCCATCAGTGAGTCCCGGACAGGGGGCACAGATACGCAGTATTTT. This encodes CAISESRTGGTDTQYF.

This clonotype was seen only a few times. The rearrangement links TRBV5-1 to TRBJ1-1, with 7 positions matching TRBD1. With 8 bases clipped from V and 0 bases from J, the junction kept 4 bases outside the gene matches. The CDR3 contains 13 residues. CDR1 and CDR2 (germline): SGHRS, YFSETQ. Here the CDR3 reads CARPGTVNTEAFF. The CDR3 DNA is TGCGCCAGGCCCGGGACAGTGAACACTGAAGCTTTCTTT. The complete variable domain, with remaining parts taken from reference TRBV5-1 and TRBJ1-1, reads KAGVTQTPRYLIKTRGQQVTLSCSPISGHRSVSWYQQTPGQGLQFLFEYFSETQRNKGNFPGRFSGRQFSNSRSEMNVSTLELGDSALYLCARPGTVNTEAFFGQGTRLTVV.

The sample holds many counts of this clonotype. The chain has TRBV20-1 and TRBJ2-1; 9 bases align to TRBD2. V shed 3 bases, J shed 6 bases, and the junction held 3 bases outside the gene matches. CDR1 DFQATT and CDR2 SNEGSKA come from the germline V gene (reference sequence). CDR3 size: 13 residues. CDR3 loop: CSARGLARNEQFF. The CDR3 DNA sequence: TGCAGTGCTAGGGGACTAGCTCGCAATGAGCAGTTCTTC.

This sequence joins TRBV2 and TRBJ2-3, with D perhaps matching TRBD2 (7 bases). Germline assignment: CDR1 SNHLY and CDR2 FYNNEI. Trimming took 6 bases from V and 3 from J, leaving 16 bases between them. The CDR3 contains 15 residues. The CDR3 nucleotides are TGTGCCAGCAGACCGGGGGGCGGGAGAACAGATACGCAGTATTTT. Its translation is CASRPGGGRTDTQYF.

J is TRBJ2-1 and V is TRBV6-5; perhaps D is TRBD1 or TRBD2 (5 bases each). Looked up from germline, CDR1 is MNHEY and CDR2 is SVGAGI. Trimming pared 2 bases from V and 12 bases from J, leaving 8 bases between. The CDR3 is made up of 11 amino acids. CDR3: CASSYEGRQFF. Written as DNA, the CDR3 is TGTGCCAGCAGTTACGAGGGACGGCAGTTCTTC.

The chain links TRBV12-3 or TRBV12-4 to TRBJ2-2; D remains unclear. This CDR3 contains 10 residues. V gave up 8 bases and J gave up 7 bases, with 5 bases separating them. The CDR3 coding sequence is TGTGCCAGCGCGGACGGGGAGCTGTTTTTT. Translating gives CASADGELFF.

The chain carries TRBV29-1 and TRBJ1-2; D gene unclear. The CDR3 has 13 residues. V dropped 4 bases and J dropped 0 bases, with 9 bases sitting between them. Looked up from germline, CDR1 is SQVTM and CDR2 is ANQGSEA. The CDR3 loop reads CSVGNNANYGYTF. The CDR3 region has the DNA TGCAGCGTTGGTAACAACGCTAACTATGGCTACACCTTC.

This clonotype was recorded many times. This rearrangement joins TRBV10-3 to TRBJ1-2, with unresolved D. CDR3 length: 14 amino acids. Germline CDR1 ENHRY, CDR2 SYGVKD. Trimming removed 6 bases at V and 7 bases at J, with 18 bases between. Here the CDR3 reads CAISPLRGMGGYTF. The CDR3 DNA reads TGTGCCATCAGCCCCCTCCGGGGAATGGGTGGCTACACCTTC.

The rearrangement links TRBV5-1 to TRBJ1-2; D perhaps matches TRBD1 (5 bases). Trimming shortened V by 5 bases and J by 3 bases, and 8 bases separated the two germline ends. The CDR3 has 12 residues. Germline CDR1 is SGHRS and CDR2 is YFSETQ. As DNA, the CDR3 is TGCGCCAGCAGAGAGACAGACTATGGCTACACCTTC. It yields the protein CASRETDYGYTF.

Concerning this clonotype itself: Relative to the germline gene, one junction end is altered; a read error may explain this. The V gene is TRBV10-1, the J gene TRBJ2-7; 9 nucleotides align to TRBD2. Per the germline V gene, CDR1 is WNHNN and CDR2 is SYGVQD (reference sequence). The CDR3 has 13 residues. The CDR3 is CASSESYASGIFF. CDR3 bases: TGCGCCAGCAGTGAGTCCTACGCTAGCGGGATCTTCTTC.